Included here is one TCR beta chain sequence, with context. The target of this receptor is not known. Base qualities were left out, and no much larger clone turns up one base away. The treatment or condition label of this sample denotes: live attenuated yellow fever vaccine strain. Two biological replicates of bulk PBMCs were collected at each blood-draw timepoint. PBMCs were isolated from peripheral blood using a standard Ficoll-Paque protocol. TriZol was used to extract RNA from bulk PBMCs, CD4 and CD8 fractions, and dextramer-positive and dextramer-negative fractions. The sample comes from a study of T cells after yellow fever vaccination (dated by TCRdb to between 2018 and 2021). The study in broad terms: The SMART-Seq v4 Ultra Low Input RNA kit was used to prepare libraries from fractions with low cell numbers. Two healthy male donors, one aged 18 to 30 and one aged 30 to 40 years, were included in the cohort. Blood was collected at multiple timepoints before and after primary and secondary immunization, and bulk PBMC replicates and cell subsets were isolated. Bulk TCR alpha and beta repertoires were sequenced longitudinally to track T-cell clones before and after primary and booster YFV17D yellow fever vaccination.

Study-wide conclusions, independent of this receptor: Because abundant contaminating clonotypes from the bulk population could be contained in FACS-sorted repertoires, computational filtering was required. A small fraction of clonotypes appeared in both the CD4 and CD8 compartments, likely as a result of convergent recombination. Because the study included only a couple of donors, the extent to which the findings can be generalized is limited. After the booster, most clones that had expanded after primary vaccination were detected again (roughly 96% of CD4 and around 88% of CD8), suggesting broad maintenance of memory. The secondary T-cell response was weaker than the primary response but faster, peaking on day 5 instead of day 15.

Sequenced using an Illumina NovaSeq 6000. Synthesis of TCR cDNA relied on 5'RACE template switching, a step that introduced a universal primer site along with unique molecular identifiers. cDNA synthesis was primed from both the TCR alpha and TCR beta constant segments. Library amplification involved two PCR steps, and the second step added sample barcodes and sequencing adapters. Sequencing of libraries was done on Illumina HiSeq 2500 (2x100 bp) or NovaSeq (2x150 bp). In the source study's methods: Reads were demultiplexed and collapsed into UMI consensus sequences with MIGEC, and V(D)J alignment was performed with MiXCR. Using edgeR on replicate PBMC samples, clonotypes were called vaccine-responding if FDR was below 0.01 and the log2 fold change was above 5 up to day 15. Each bulk clonotype was labeled CD4 or CD8 based on which sequenced repertoire, CD4 or CD8, contained the clonotype at higher abundance. Clones were called with MiXCR by TCRdb after fastp trimmed the public reads at Q25, and only in-frame beta chains were retained. For every CDR3 protein sequence, its rows merge into one entry that carries the most common genes and DNA. The V and J calls reflect TCRdb's pipeline rather than the authors' work. Here the sample has 310,000 or so distinct CDR3 sequences; roughly 3.5% occur a single time. In total, the top ten clones hold about 20% of the sample.

The CDR3, from cysteine to phenylalanine, totals 17 residues. Only the CDR3 region is kept as DNA, spanning 51 bases read in frame from base 1. Relative to germline, V is 1 base shorter and J is 1 base shorter, with 11 bases between their ends. From a lookup of the germline V gene (reference sequence), CDR1 and CDR2 are SEHNR and FQNEAQ. The material was PBMCs, obtained on the day of the yellow fever booster vaccination. This clonotype was sampled from a man between 18 and 29 years old who received the YFV17D yellow fever vaccine. Recombination linked TRBV7-9 to TRBJ2-6; TRBD2 is a possible D gene, resting on 5 matching bases. DNA sequence: TGTGCCAGCAGCTTAGGAGGGATGCGATCTGGGGCCAACGTCCTGACTTTC. Its translation reads: CASSLGGMRSGANVLTF.